The 9 T cell receptor beta chains given below trace back to one sample, sequenced in a study of shared clonotypes between healthy human individuals (dated by TCRdb to the early 2020s). The library came from the immunoSEQ multiplex PCR assay. TCRdb took over this immuneACCESS table, retaining in-frame rearrangements with V and J assigned. Such tables are incomplete; in checked studies, under half of the missing clones stem from an unresolved V gene, and the remainder is unexplained. In all, the sample holds around 430,000 clones, and 70% to 80% of those were seen once. The ten most abundant clones make up about 13% of the sample. Sequencing was done on a sample of PBMCs. The receptors here all came from a woman aged 40 to 50 in good health. Some clones in this sample may be carry-over from other donors' samples.

This sequence joins TRBV6-5 and TRBJ2-7; 11 positions match TRBD1. V shed 2 bases and J 4 bases; nucleotides not matched to a gene: 4. This CDR3 has 15 amino acids. CDR1 and CDR2 from the germline V gene are MNHEY and SVGAGI. CDR3 sequence: CASSYTGTGGYEQYF. CDR3 in DNA: TGTGCCAGCAGTTACACCGGGACAGGGGGATACGAGCAGTACTTC.

The V and J genes are TRBV5-1 and TRBJ2-7; D perhaps matches TRBD1 (5 bases). Trimming left V 6 bases short and J 0 bases short, with 10 bases between. Germline CDR1 is SGHRS and CDR2 is YFSETQ. This CDR3 is built from 13 residues. The CDR3, as DNA: TGCGCCAGCAAAGTAGACAGCTCCTACGAGCAGTACTTC. Residues: CASKVDSSYEQYF.

V is TRBV28 and J is TRBJ2-7; D is perhaps TRBD1 (5 bases). This CDR3 has 14 residues. CDR1 MDHEN and CDR2 SYDVKM come from the germline V gene. V lost 6 bases and J lost 2, with 14 bases in between. The chain's CDR3 is CASSLRAGTYEQYF. DNA for the CDR3: TGTGCCAGCAGCTTACGTGCAGGGACCTACGAGCAGTACTTC.

The chain employs TRBV19 and TRBJ1-5, with 7 bases matching TRBD1. The CDR3 runs 16 residues. The V gene end was trimmed by 7 bases and the J gene end by 0 bases; junction bases not matched to a gene: 9. CDR1 is LNHDA, CDR2 SQIVND, per germline (reference sequence). CDR3: CASTPRTGYSNQPQHF. The CDR3 region has the DNA TGTGCCAGTACCCCCCGGACAGGCTATAGCAATCAGCCCCAGCATTTT.

The genes are TRBV5-1 and TRBJ2-7, with 7 bases fitting TRBD2. Germline lookup yields CDR1 SGHRS and CDR2 YFSETQ. The junction had 6 bases not matched to a gene; V was cut back by 0 bases and J by 6 bases. This CDR3 comprises 14 residues. The CDR3 DNA is TGCGCCAGCAGCTTGGGCGGGAGTATGGTCGAGCAGTACTTC. Encoded protein: CASSLGGSMVEQYF.

The V gene is TRBV5-8, the J gene TRBJ1-1; possible D gene TRBD1, 6 bases. V was cut by 2 bases and J by 4 bases, with 6 bases left in between. Looked up from germline, CDR1 is SGHTS and CDR2 is YDEGEE. The CDR3 runs 12 residues. CDR3 nucleotide sequence: TGTGCCAGCAGCTTCAGGGGCACTGAAGCTTTCTTT. Residues: CASSFRGTEAFF.

This chain connects TRBV2 to TRBJ2-3; the match to TRBD2 covers 11 bases. Unmatched junction bases numbered 4, after V lost 4 bases and J lost 13 bases. Germline V gene lookup returns CDR1 SNHLY and CDR2 FYNNEI. The CDR3 contains 12 residues. This CDR3 is CASSAGSGREYF. The CDR3 region has the DNA TGTGCCAGCAGTGCGGGTAGCGGGAGGGAGTATTTT.

The genes are TRBV5-4 and TRBJ1-4, with 9 bases lining up with TRBD1. This CDR3 is built from 15 residues. The V gene's germline CDR1 is SGHNT and CDR2 YYREEE (reference sequence). J was trimmed by 6 bases and V by 7 bases; bases with no gene match: 10. CDR3 protein: CASGTSGQGYEKLFF. In nucleotides, the CDR3 is TGTGCCAGCGGAACTTCGGGACAGGGTTATGAAAAACTGTTTTTT.

The chain has TRBV21-1 and TRBJ2-1; TRBD2 was called by the table and not checked on the DNA. TRBV21-1 is recorded as a pseudogene. The CDR3 covers 19 residues. The CDR3: CASSKGPPLLAGEDNEQFF. CDR3 in DNA: TGTGCCAGCAGCAAAGGTCCGCCCCTACTAGCGGGAGAGGACAATGAGCAGTTCTTC.